The text below deals with one T cell receptor (beta chain). The data were produced by immunoSEQ multiplex PCR, yet TCRdb's version contains in-frame clones alone and is incomplete. Among roughly 330,000 clones listed, 70% to 90% were seen once. Germline V gene data show CDR1 as SGDLS and CDR2 as YYNGEE. This CDR3 has 17 amino acids. After removal of 3 bases from V and 4 bases from J, the junction contained 15 bases not matched to a gene. This specimen comes from a study of blood T cell repertoires in COVID-19. This clonotype originated in a woman in her twenties or thirties who had recovered from COVID-19. J is TRBJ1-1 and V is TRBV9, with 7 bases that match TRBD1. Sequencing was performed on PBMCs or T cells enriched from blood (not recorded which). The CDR3 spells CASSAVGLRDSFTEAFF. The CDR3, as DNA: TGTGCCAGCAGCGCAGTAGGTCTGAGGGACAGCTTCACTGAAGCTTTCTTT.